The 21 T cell receptor beta chains below were found in one sample sequenced in a study of Ad26.COV2.S vaccination and SARS-CoV-2 variants. The treatment denotes: roughly 19 received Ad26.COV2.S at low or high dose, single or two shots; 5 received placebo; per-sample allocation not given. All samples were drawn on day 63, counting from the first vaccine or placebo injection. Repertoires were generated with immunoSEQ multiplex PCR, while TCRdb's copy carries only in-frame clones and drops some. The profile covers approximately 400,000 clones, with 70% to 90% appearing a single time and 3% to 4% taken by the ten largest. Sequencing used peripheral blood, obtained in a trial of Ad26.COV2.S vaccine versus placebo. The receptor set was obtained from a person aged 18-60 years who received the Ad26.COV2.S COVID-19 vaccine or a placebo.

This clone was detected once. This chain uses TRBV30 with TRBJ1-4, with D possibly TRBD1 on 6 matching bases. V gave up 0 bases and J gave up 8 bases, with 13 bases separating them. This CDR3 has 14 residues. Germline CDR1 reads GTSNPN; CDR2 reads SVGIG (reference sequence). The CDR3 sequence is CAWSVGAGEEKLFF. CDR3 DNA sequence: TGTGCCTGGAGTGTCGGAGCAGGGGAGGAAAAACTGTTTTTT.

V gene TRBV6-5 combines with J gene TRBJ2-7; no clear D. V lost 2 bases to trimming and J lost 1 base, with 9 bases between them. CDR1 and CDR2 from the germline V gene are MNHEY and SVGAGI. The CDR3 totals 14 residues. The CDR3 is CASSYGQSSYEQYF. The CDR3 DNA is TGTGCCAGCAGTTACGGCCAGAGTTCCTACGAGCAGTACTTC.

J is TRBJ1-2 and V is TRBV2; no definite D call. CDR3 length equals 16 residues. With 10 bases removed from V and 2 bases from J, the gap between germline ends came to 23 bases. The germline V gene has CDR1 SNHLY and CDR2 FYNNEI. DNA of the CDR3: TGTGCCAACCAGATACAAGGAGTTTTGGGGAACTATGGCTACACCTTC. It yields the protein CANQIQGVLGNYGYTF.

The chain employs TRBV7-2 and TRBJ2-2, with a tentative D call TRBD2 (5 bases). The CDR3 consists of 17 residues. Germline CDR1 and CDR2: SGHTA and FQGNSA. V shed 5 bases and J shed 0 bases, with 16 bases lying between them. The CDR3 loop is CASSMIARIPNTGELFF. As DNA, the CDR3 is TGTGCCAGCAGCATGATAGCGCGTATTCCGAACACCGGGGAGCTGTTTTTT.

The V call is TRBV5-1, the J call TRBJ1-2, with 9 bases fitting TRBD1. The CDR3 has 16 residues. Looked up from germline, CDR1 is SGHRS and CDR2 is YFSETQ. V shed 6 bases, J shed 8 bases, and the junction held 17 bases outside the gene matches. CDR3 residues: CASISPGGQGIEGYTF. The CDR3 bases are TGCGCCAGCATTTCCCCCGGGGGACAGGGAATAGAGGGCTACACCTTC.

This clone has only one observation. The chain joins TRBV6-5 to TRBJ1-6; no firm D call. The CDR3 extends over 15 amino acids. CDR1 and CDR2 (germline): MNHEY, SVGAGI. V shed 4 bases and J shed 7 bases, with 14 bases lying between them. CDR3: CASSWEGDWNSPLHF. The CDR3 DNA follows: TGTGCCAGCAGTTGGGAGGGTGACTGGAATTCACCCCTCCACTTT.

The chain employs TRBV18 and TRBJ1-3; the D is unclear. Germline V lookup: CDR1 KGHSH, CDR2 LQKENI. The CDR3 length is 16 residues. Trimming removed 6 bases from V and 2 bases from J, with 17 bases in between. This CDR3 is CASSQDLLLTGNTIYF. The CDR3 bases are TGTGCCAGCTCCCAGGACCTCTTGCTAACTGGAAACACCATATATTTT. The full variable domain, with the rest looked up from reference TRBV18 and TRBJ1-3, is NAGVMQNPRHLVRRRGQEARLRCSPMKGHSHVYWYRQLPEEGLKFMVYLQKENIIDESGMPKERFSAEFPKEGPSILRIQQVVRGDSAAYFCASSQDLLLTGNTIYFGEGSWLTVV.

The V call is TRBV6-5, the J call TRBJ2-5, with TRBD1 matching 9 bases. Germline values: CDR1 MNHEY, CDR2 SVGAGI. Germline trimming cut 0 bases from V and 5 bases from J; bases unmatched to any gene: 7. This CDR3 has 16 amino acids. CDR3 coding DNA: TGTGCCAGCAGTTACTCGAACAGGGGGCTCGGTGAGACCCAGTACTTC. It codes for CASSYSNRGLGETQYF.

This chain joins TRBV24-1 and TRBJ2-7; 10 nucleotides align to TRBD1. V lost 3 bases to trimming and J lost 7 bases; unmatched junction nucleotides: 11. This CDR3 contains 16 residues. In germline, CDR1 is KGHDR, CDR2 SFDVKD. Here the CDR3 reads CATSDPGDRGRGEQYF. CDR3 DNA: TGTGCCACCAGTGATCCCGGGGACAGGGGAAGAGGGGAGCAGTACTTC.

The chain's CDR3 is CASSPNPGGSYNEQFF. CDR3 DNA: TGTGCCAGCTCACCGAATCCAGGGGGCTCCTACAATGAGCAGTTCTTC. This chain connects TRBV18 to TRBJ2-1, with 7 bases lining up with TRBD1. Germline CDR1 and CDR2: KGHSH and LQKENI. The length of the CDR3 is 16 residues. J gave up 0 bases and V 3 bases, and 5 bases lay outside the gene matches.

The rearrangement links TRBV4-1 to TRBJ1-5, with TRBD1 identical over 10 bases. This CDR3 contains 16 residues. The ends lost 2 bases at V and 4 bases at J; junction bases unmatched: 5. The germline gives CDR1 MGHRA, CDR2 YSYEKL. The CDR3 DNA reads as TGCGCCAGCAGCCAAACCGGGACAGGGGAGAATCAGCCCCAGCATTTT. Its translation is CASSQTGTGENQPQHF.

This rearrangement joins TRBV6-5 to TRBJ2-5; no firm D call. In germline, CDR1 is MNHEY, CDR2 SVGAGI. Trimming took 0 bases from V and 4 from J, leaving 9 bases between them. This CDR3 is built from 14 residues. The CDR3 spells CASSYSRDGETQYF. In DNA, the CDR3 is TGTGCCAGCAGTTACTCTCGAGATGGAGAGACCCAGTACTTC.

The rearrangement uses TRBV18 and TRBJ2-5; the D gene could be TRBD1 or TRBD2 (5 bases each). The length of the CDR3 is 14 residues. Germline loops: CDR1 KGHSH, CDR2 LQKENI. The V end was cut by 6 bases, the J end by 4 bases, with 15 bases between. CDR3 sequence: CASSRTGTGETQYF. CDR3 nucleotide sequence: TGTGCCAGCTCGCGAACCGGGACGGGAGAGACCCAGTACTTC.

This clone was seen a handful of times. The gene calls are TRBV7-9 and TRBJ2-1, with D possibly matching TRBD1 (5 bases). V shed 6 bases and J shed 8 bases, with 14 bases lying between them. The CDR3 has 13 residues. Germline lookup yields CDR1 SEHNR and CDR2 FQNEAQ (reference sequence). The CDR3 nucleotides are TGTGCCAGCAGAGAACGCATAGGGGATGAGCAGTTCTTC. As protein: CASRERIGDEQFF.

This chain joins TRBV29-1 and TRBJ2-4, with D unclear. Germline V lookup: CDR1 SQVTM, CDR2 ANQGSEA. Deletions cut 7 bases from V and 1 base from J, with 8 bases between. This CDR3 contains 12 residues. The DNA of the CDR3 is TGCAGCGGGGGTTCTGCCAAAAACATTCAGTACTTC. This sequence encodes CSGGSAKNIQYF.

CDR3 sequence: CASSSREGSGGYTF. CDR3 sequence (DNA): TGTGCCAGCAGCTCCAGGGAGGGTTCTGGGGGCTACACCTTC. The chain links TRBV3-1 (or the pseudogene TRBV3-2) to TRBJ1-2; a weak D match, TRBD1 (5 bases). The CDR3 length is 14 residues. Trimming cost V 5 bases and J 8 bases, with 18 bases left between them. Germline loops: CDR1 LGHDT, CDR2 YNNKEL (reference sequence).

The J gene is TRBJ2-7, the V gene TRBV30, with TRBD2 as a possible D gene (6 bases). Germline V gene lookup returns CDR1 GTSNPN and CDR2 SVGIG (reference sequence). V shed 3 bases and J shed 6 bases, with 18 bases lying between them. The CDR3 is made up of 14 amino acids. In nucleotides, the CDR3 is TGTGCCTGGAGCCTAATAGGTCGGGACTCCGAGCAGTACTTC. Encoded protein: CAWSLIGRDSEQYF.

The V and J genes are TRBV5-6 and TRBJ2-2; D may be TRBD2 (5 bases). Germline assignment: CDR1 SGHDT and CDR2 YYEEEE. Deletions cut 2 bases from V and 7 bases from J, with 9 bases between. This CDR3 has 13 amino acids. The CDR3 region has the DNA TGTGCCAGCAGCTTACTAGATATCGGGGAGCTGTTTTTT. Its protein is CASSLLDIGELFF.

The genes are TRBV4-3 and TRBJ2-2, with TRBD2 identical over 16 bases. The length of the CDR3 is 16 residues. The germline gives CDR1 LGHNA, CDR2 YSLEER. V trimming: 4 bases; J trimming: 6 bases; junction bases outside the gene matches: 2. CDR3: CASSPGTSGRAGELFF. DNA for the CDR3: TGCGCCAGCAGCCCCGGGACTAGCGGGAGGGCCGGGGAGCTGTTTTTT.

This clone was counted a few times. The chain combines TRBV4-3 with TRBJ1-2; no definite D call. The CDR3 is made up of 14 amino acids. The germline CDR1 and CDR2 sequences are LGHNA and YSLEER. V was trimmed by 4 bases and J by 8 bases, leaving 17 bases between them. The CDR3 spells CASSLTVRIEGYTF. The CDR3, as DNA: TGCGCCAGCAGCCTGACGGTTCGTATTGAGGGCTACACCTTC.

This rearrangement joins TRBV2 to TRBJ2-5, with TRBD1 matching over 9 bases. V lost 7 bases to trimming and J lost 5 bases; unmatched junction nucleotides: 8. Germline V gene lookup returns CDR1 SNHLY and CDR2 FYNNEI. The CDR3 runs to 14 residues. DNA of the CDR3: TGTGCCAGCACCGAGGGACAGGGCGGGGAGACCCAGTACTTC. This gives the protein CASTEGQGGETQYF.